This T cell receptor (beta chain) came from a study of cytomegalovirus exposure and HLA in healthy donors. The V gene's germline CDR1 is MNHNS and CDR2 SASEGT. V lost 1 base, J lost 4 bases, and 5 bases lay in between. This CDR3 has 12 amino acids. Vbeta (60) and Jbeta (13) primers were used in the PCR. The method was immunoSEQ multiplex PCR; TCRdb's version includes in-frame clones alone and lacks a portion of them. Of approximately 150,000 clones listed, roughly four fifths are singletons. This receptor was taken from a woman aged 50 to 60 in good health and CMV-seronegative. The chain has TRBV6-1 and TRBJ2-7; no firm D call. The specimen sequenced was PBMCs. CDR3 DNA sequence: TGTGCCAGCAGTGAAGACGAGTACGAGCAGTACTTC. Translating gives CASSEDEYEQYF.